The rows below give T cell receptor beta chains drawn from one sample of a study of blood T cell repertoires in COVID-19. The method was immunoSEQ multiplex PCR; TCRdb's version includes in-frame clones alone and lacks a portion of them. In the table there are some 340,000 clones, 85% of which are singletons. Sequenced sample: peripheral blood. These receptors were collected from a woman under 30 with acute or convalescent COVID-19. CDR3s include the opening cysteine and the closing phenylalanine or tryptophan. A D gene is named only where the DNA matches it firmly. Only some rows state a clone size, as once, few, many or a class for expanded clones.

V gene	D gene	clone size	J gene	CDR3 protein	CDR3 DNA
TRBV5-1	TRBD1	.	TRBJ1-2	CASSLGAGGSNYGYTF	TGCGCCAGCAGCTTGGGGGCAGGGGGCTCTAACTATGGCTACACCTTC
TRBV3-1/TRBV3-2	.	.	TRBJ2-1	CASSHIVNEQFF	TGTGCCAGCAGCCATATAGTCAATGAGCAGTTCTTC
TRBV29-1	.	.	TRBJ1-2	CSVVEGEKGYTF	TGCAGCGTTGTCGAGGGGGAGAAAGGCTACACCTTC
TRBV9	.	.	TRBJ1-5	CASSSQNNQPQHF	TGTGCCAGCAGCTCACAAAATAATCAGCCCCAGCATTTT
TRBV27	.	.	TRBJ1-2	CASGGNGGGNYGYTF	TGTGCCAGCGGGGGAAATGGGGGCGGCAACTATGGCTACACCTTC
TRBV19	TRBD2	.	TRBJ2-1	CASRGAGTYNEQFF	TGTGCCAGTAGGGGAGCGGGGACCTACAATGAGCAGTTCTTC
TRBV5-4	TRBD1	.	TRBJ2-1	CASSPTGDSYNEQFF	TGTGCCAGCAGTCCCACAGGGGACTCCTACAATGAGCAGTTCTTC
TRBV2	.	.	TRBJ1-2	CASSREQGLEYGYTF	TGTGCCAGCTCAAGGGAACAGGGTTTGGAATATGGCTACACCTTC
TRBV4-1	TRBD1	.	TRBJ1-1	CASSQWTGKNTEAFF	TGCGCCAGCAGCCAATGGACAGGGAAGAACACTGAAGCTTTCTTT
TRBV5-1	.	.	TRBJ2-3	CASSLYEVLDTQYF	TGCGCCAGCAGCCTCTATGAGGTGTTAGATACGCAGTATTTT
TRBV30	TRBD2	.	TRBJ2-7	CAWRRGGPAAYEQYF	TGTGCCTGGAGACGGGGGGGACCGGCGGCCTACGAGCAGTACTTC
TRBV7-9	TRBD2	once	TRBJ2-7	CASSLGLAGGYEQYF	TGTGCCAGCAGCCTCGGACTAGCGGGAGGGTACGAGCAGTACTTC
TRBV9	.	.	TRBJ1-6	CASSVESQNSPLHF	TGTGCCAGCAGCGTAGAGTCCCAGAATTCACCCCTCCACTTT
TRBV5-6	.	.	TRBJ1-5	CASSGGGQPQHF	TGTGCCAGCAGCGGGGGAGGTCAGCCCCAGCATTTT
TRBV9	TRBD1	.	TRBJ2-1	CASSVLQGVNEQFF	TGTGCCAGCAGCGTGCTCCAGGGGGTAAATGAGCAGTTCTTC
TRBV2	.	.	TRBJ2-6	CASSASLSRDSGANVLTF	TGTGCCAGCAGTGCAAGTCTTAGCAGGGACTCTGGGGCCAACGTCCTGACTTTC
TRBV5-1	TRBD1	.	TRBJ2-1	CASSLGQGAPNEQFF	TGCGCCAGCAGCTTAGGACAGGGGGCCCCTAATGAGCAGTTCTTC
TRBV14	.	.	TRBJ1-6	CASSARQKRSPLHF	TGTGCCAGCAGCGCTCGACAGAAACGCTCACCCCTCCACTTT
TRBV28	.	.	TRBJ1-3	CASSGPVSGNTIYF	TGTGCCAGCAGTGGTCCAGTCTCTGGAAACACCATATATTTT
TRBV6-1	.	.	TRBJ2-7	CASSEDILGSATYEQYF	TGTGCCAGCAGTGAAGATATTTTGGGCTCCGCCACCTACGAGCAGTACTTC
TRBV7-7	TRBD1	.	TRBJ2-7	CASSIGQGSDEQYF	TGTGCCAGCAGCATCGGACAGGGTTCCGACGAGCAGTACTTC
TRBV19	.	.	TRBJ1-4	CASMEQGSEKLFF	TGTGCCAGTATGGAACAGGGATCGGAAAAACTGTTTTTT
TRBV29-1	.	.	TRBJ1-3	CSVELYTGNTIYF	TGCAGCGTTGAATTATACACTGGAAACACCATATATTTT
TRBV29-1	TRBD1	.	TRBJ2-1	CSVGSGQVHNEQFF	TGCAGCGTTGGGTCGGGACAGGTTCACAATGAGCAGTTCTTC
TRBV3-1/TRBV3-2	TRBD2	few	TRBJ2-7	CASSQPTSGSIRQYF	TGTGCCAGCAGCCAACCGACTAGCGGGAGTATCAGGCAGTACTTC
TRBV29-1	TRBD1	.	TRBJ1-2	CSEYRDRDFSDGYTF	TGCAGCGAATACCGGGACAGGGACTTTTCTGACGGCTACACCTTC
TRBV9	.	.	TRBJ2-3	CASSSGPDTQYF	TGTGCCAGCAGCTCAGGTCCAGATACGCAGTATTTT
TRBV13	TRBD2	.	TRBJ2-2	CASLSGSEAGELFF	TGTGCCAGTTTAAGCGGGAGCGAGGCCGGGGAGCTGTTTTTT
TRBV29-1	TRBD1	.	TRBJ1-4	CSGGTDEKLFF	TGCAGCGGCGGGACAGATGAAAAACTGTTTTTT
TRBV5-6	TRBD1	.	TRBJ1-3	CASSLRGPGNTIYF	TGTGCCAGCAGCTTAAGGGGGCCTGGAAACACCATATATTTT
TRBV4-1	TRBD2	few	TRBJ2-1	CASSQGLVAGGPWNEQFF	TGCGCCAGCAGCCAAGGGTTGGTAGCGGGGGGGCCTTGGAATGAGCAGTTCTTC
TRBV21-1	.	.	TRBJ2-2	CASSKGLRQGPGELFF	TGTGCCAGCAGCAAAGGTTTGAGGCAGGGTCCCGGGGAGCTGTTTTTT
TRBV9	TRBD2	.	TRBJ2-5	CASSNPGLAGAETQYF	TGTGCCAGCAGCAATCCGGGACTAGCGGGGGCTGAGACCCAGTACTTC
TRBV7-9	.	.	TRBJ1-5	CASSLGGGPQPQHF	TGTGCCAGCAGCTTAGGGGGCGGCCCTCAGCCCCAGCATTTT
TRBV5-4	.	.	TRBJ1-1	CASSLERNTEAFF	TGTGCCAGCAGCTTGGAGAGGAACACTGAAGCTTTCTTT
TRBV7-2	TRBD2	.	TRBJ2-1	CASSYMSSGGYNEQFF	TGTGCCAGCAGCTACATGTCCAGCGGGGGCTACAATGAGCAGTTCTTC
TRBV29-1	TRBD2	.	TRBJ2-1	CSVGGRFADEQFF	TGCAGCGTTGGCGGGAGGTTTGCAGATGAGCAGTTCTTC
TRBV6-5	TRBD1	.	TRBJ1-3	CASKGGQGAGNTIYF	TGTGCCAGCAAAGGAGGACAGGGGGCAGGAAACACCATATATTTT
TRBV5-6	TRBD1	.	TRBJ2-7	CASSAFRGTAATF	TGTGCCAGCAGCGCGTTCAGGGGGACAGCGGCTACATTC
TRBV4-1	.	.	TRBJ1-1	CASSQQGTEAFF	TGCGCCAGCAGCCAACAGGGCACTGAAGCTTTCTTT
TRBV6-5	TRBD2	few	TRBJ2-7	CASSRDYAPYEQYF	TGTGCCAGCAGTAGGGACTACGCCCCCTACGAGCAGTACTTC
TRBV2	TRBD2	.	TRBJ2-7	CASSEVFSGVYEQYF	TGTGCCAGCAGTGAAGTTTTTAGCGGGGTCTACGAGCAGTACTTC
TRBV27	.	.	TRBJ1-2	CASSFGVPNYGYTF	TGTGCCAGCAGTTTCGGGGTGCCCAACTATGGCTACACCTTC
TRBV23-1	.	.	TRBJ2-7	CASERGSRSYEQYF	TGCGCCAGCGAACGAGGGTCTCGGTCTTACGAGCAGTACTTC
TRBV5-6	.	once	TRBJ1-5	CASRLAAGKEPQHF	TGTGCCAGCAGGCTGGCGGCAGGGAAAGAGCCCCAGCATTTT
TRBV28	.	.	TRBJ1-3	CASTLGGLGNTIYF	TGTGCCAGCACCCTGGGGGGGCTGGGAAACACCATATATTTT
TRBV7-9	.	once	TRBJ1-1	CASTQTTVF	TGTGCCAGCACACAGACGACAGTCTTT
TRBV5-1	TRBD1	.	TRBJ2-5	CASTPATGTQETQYF	TGCGCCAGCACCCCCGCGACAGGGACACAAGAGACCCAGTACTTC
TRBV30	TRBD1	.	TRBJ1-6	CAWSRTGGDSPLHF	TGTGCCTGGAGCAGGACAGGGGGGGATTCACCCCTCCACTTT
TRBV5-1	.	.	TRBJ1-2	CASSLDGLLYTF	TGCGCCAGCAGCTTGGACGGGTTGCTCTACACCTTC